This TCR beta chain is from a study of Tregs in tolerant kidney transplant recipients. CD4+CD25+CD127- Tregs, CD4+CD25- non-Tregs, CD4 and CD8 cells were sorted. On this clone: No antigen is known for it.

Measured with immunoSEQ multiplex PCR; TCRdb has only the in-frame clones, and not every one. The repertoire has approximately 65,000 clones, around 84% of them found once; the top ten carry about 4%. General study findings and limits: The small number of patients limits these findings pending further validation. Biological reproducibility was not directly addressed, but technical replication error appeared minimal. The most relevant donor-specific Treg TCRbeta repertoire apparently came from expansion with activated donor B cells.

The sequencing sample was made of CD4+ T cells from blood. This sequence originates from a human donor in good health.

The CDR3 DNA follows: TGTGCCAGCAGCTTTTCAAGGGAAGATACGCAGTATTTT. This sequence encodes CASSFSREDTQYF. This chain links TRBV7-2 with TRBJ2-3, with D uncertain. The V gene lost 3 bases and the J gene lost 5 bases, with 9 bases spanning the gap. Germline loops: CDR1 SGHTA, CDR2 FQGNSA. This CDR3 is built from 13 residues.